This TCR beta chain was captured in a study of blood T cell repertoires in COVID-19. Background on the study: Material from acute and convalescent COVID-19 was sourced from the United States, Italy and Spain. PBMCs, B-cell-depleted T cells, or T cells were the source of the cDNA or gDNA that made up the material.

The repertoire was sequenced with immunoSEQ multiplex PCR; TCRdb's copy has only in-frame clones and lacks some. The sample includes approximately 140,000 clones, 86% seen only once; the top ten take around 8.2%. This clone was seen just once. This CDR3 has 14 residues. The V and J ends lost 10 bases and 3 bases respectively, with 15 bases between them. Germline lookup yields CDR1 MDHEN and CDR2 SYDVKM. The receptor was derived from a woman aged 55 to 70 with acute or convalescent COVID-19. The sequenced sample consisted of peripheral blood. The rearrangement uses TRBV28 and TRBJ1-4; unclear D gene. The CDR3 region is CATVQRIPNEKLFF. In DNA form, the CDR3 reads TGTGCCACCGTGCAGCGTATTCCTAATGAAAAACTGTTTTTT.